This record concerns one TCR beta chain sequence. Its antigen is not identified. Making TCR cDNA involved 5'RACE template switching, which added UMIs and a universal primer site. TCRdb called the 5' RACE reads again in MiXCR, with one record for every CDR3 protein. This sample carries approximately 450,000 distinct CDR3 sequences, around 20% of them seen once, and the ten largest clones take about a sixth. This entry comes from a study of T cells after yellow fever vaccination. The overall study: The fractions with low cell numbers were processed using SMART-Seq v4 Ultra Low Input.

Study results and limitations: FACS-sorted repertoires might harbor abundant contaminating clonotypes from the bulk population. Secondary responses were weaker yet peaked faster, day 5 versus 15.

This sequence was found in a man in his late teens or twenties who received the YFV17D yellow fever vaccine. Sequencing was performed on PBMCs, taken before the yellow fever booster vaccination.

Written as DNA, the CDR3 is TGCGCCAGCAGTAAGGGGACGACGGACGAGCAGTACGTC. Amino acids: CASSKGTTDEQYV. The chain carries TRBV10-2 and TRBJ2-7, with D perhaps TRBD1 or TRBD2 (5 bases each). V shed 5 bases and J shed 5 bases, with 13 bases lying between them. The CDR3 is 13 residues long. CDR1 is WSHSY, CDR2 SAAADI, per germline.